This record concerns one T cell receptor beta chain sequence. Its antigen is not identified. The data stem from a study of metastatic and nonmetastatic thyroid tumors. The wider study: Thyroid patients, malignant and benign, had repertoires compared across blood and tumor or nodule tissue. Study-level points and caveats: TCR beta diversity was reportedly significantly higher in malignant thyroid tumors than benign nodules, in blood and tumor.

Unmatched junction bases numbered 2, after V lost 0 bases and J lost 6 bases. This CDR3 is built from 14 residues. CDR1 is SGHVS and CDR2 is FQNEAQ in the germline V gene. Each patient came to thyroid surgery without any prior treatment (of any kind). TCRdb redid the clone calls on the PCR reads using MiXCR. The sample lists tens of thousands of clones; approximately 24% were seen once. The rearrangement uses TRBV7-8 and TRBJ2-7; TRBD1 aligns across 10 bases. Material: tumor tissue. This clonotype was sampled from a female donor with papillary thyroid cancer or a benign thyroid nodule (not recorded which). Some clones in this sample may be carry-over from other donors' samples. DNA of the CDR3: TGTGCCAGCAGCTTAGCGTGGGACAGGGGCGAGCAGTACTTC. The encoded protein is CASSLAWDRGEQYF.